The subject of this entry is one T cell receptor (beta chain). The sample originates from a study of blood T cell repertoires in COVID-19. Recruits, aged about 18 to 95 years, lived in 25 or so US areas. Cohort placement rested on clinical history that participants reported themselves. Recovery meant two consecutive negative NP/OP PCR tests, professional clearance, or resolved symptoms. In the study's own analysis: It was from reference gene primer amplification that nucleated cell counts were estimated. The method was immunoSEQ multiplex PCR; TCRdb's version includes in-frame clones alone and lacks a portion of them. V, J and clone size were drawn from that table, and D and trimming were deduced from the DNA. The data hold some 460,000 clones, with around 90% observed a single time. The sequence was collected from a woman younger than 30 who had recovered from COVID-19. Sample: PBMCs or T cells enriched from blood (not recorded which).

The CDR3 region has the DNA TGTGCCACCAGCACGGGGGAGAGCTCCTACGAGCAGTACTTC. It yields the protein CATSTGESSYEQYF. The chain links TRBV15 to TRBJ2-7; D is perhaps TRBD2 (6 bases). The CDR3 is made up of 14 amino acids. Trimming took off 4 bases at V and 0 bases at J, with 10 bases between the two ends. Germline V gives CDR1 LNHNV, CDR2 YYDKDF (reference sequence).